This T cell receptor beta chain was sequenced for a study of blood T cell repertoires in COVID-19. Study-level background: The United States, Italy and Spain provided the acute and convalescent COVID-19 samples.

Trimming shortened V by 2 bases and J by 0 bases, and 9 bases separated the two germline ends. Per germline, CDR1 SGHRS and CDR2 YFSETQ. The CDR3 covers 14 residues. Sequenced by immunoSEQ multiplex PCR; TCRdb stores in-frame clones only, minus some. The data contain roughly 300,000 clones, 87% of them seen just once; the ten biggest clones take up approximately 1.4%. About this clone itself: Other DNA sequences in the same sample also yield this CDR3.

The TCR originated in a middle-aged woman who had recovered from COVID-19. Material: peripheral blood. The chain uses TRBV5-1 and TRBJ2-7, with D possibly TRBD1 on 5 matching bases. For the CDR3, the DNA is TGCGCCAGCAGCTTAGACAGCCACTCCTACGAGCAGTACTTC. Translated: CASSLDSHSYEQYF.